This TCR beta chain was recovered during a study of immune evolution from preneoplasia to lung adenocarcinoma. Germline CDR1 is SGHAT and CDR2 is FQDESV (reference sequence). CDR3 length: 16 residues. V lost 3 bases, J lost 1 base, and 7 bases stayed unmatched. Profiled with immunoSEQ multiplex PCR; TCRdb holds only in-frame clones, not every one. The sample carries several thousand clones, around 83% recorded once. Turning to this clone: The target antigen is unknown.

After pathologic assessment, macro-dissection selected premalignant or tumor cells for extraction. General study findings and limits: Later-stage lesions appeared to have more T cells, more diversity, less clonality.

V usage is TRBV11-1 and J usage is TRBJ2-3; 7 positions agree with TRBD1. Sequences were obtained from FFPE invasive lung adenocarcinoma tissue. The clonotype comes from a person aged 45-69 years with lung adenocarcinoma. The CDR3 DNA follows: TGTGCCAGCAGCTTCGGTACCGGACAGGGCACAGATACGCAGTATTTT. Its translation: CASSFGTGQGTDTQYF.